The 29 T cell receptor beta chains given below trace back to one sample, sequenced in a study of blood T cell repertoires in COVID-19 (dated by TCRdb to the early 2020s). The method was the immunoSEQ multiplex PCR assay. The table was pulled from immuneACCESS by TCRdb, which kept in-frame rearrangements only. Such tables lose some clones; where checked, under half of the loss comes from unresolved V genes, and the rest has no known cause. The sample table records some 70,000 clones; 85% to 90% of these occur just once. The ten largest account for 5.5% to 8.5% of the sample. Sample: peripheral blood. The receptors were gathered from a woman over 75 with active COVID-19.

The chain uses TRBV5-4 and TRBJ1-2; TRBD1 is a possible D gene (5 bases). This CDR3 contains 15 residues. Trimming shortened V by 0 bases and J by 1 base, and 10 bases separated the two germline ends. Germline lookup yields CDR1 SGHNT and CDR2 YYREEE (reference sequence). The CDR3 protein is CASSLEADSNYGYTF. CDR3 coding DNA: TGTGCCAGCAGCTTGGAGGCCGACAGTAACTATGGCTACACCTTC.

This clone was recorded a few times. The chain is built from TRBV19 and TRBJ2-7; D perhaps matches TRBD2 (6 bases). Per germline, CDR1 LNHDA and CDR2 SQIVND (reference sequence). The CDR3 length is 15 residues. Trimming shortened V by 5 bases and J by 4 bases, and 18 bases separated the two germline ends. CDR3 DNA: TGTGCCAGTAGTGTTAGCGGAGGGATCAGATACGAGCAGTACTTC. Residues: CASSVSGGIRYEQYF.

The chain is built from TRBV28 and TRBJ2-5, with a weak D call TRBD2 (6 bases). Between the trimmed V and J ends, which lost 2 bases and 5 bases, there was a span of 15 bases. The CDR3 contains 15 residues. Looked up from germline, CDR1 is MDHEN and CDR2 is SYDVKM. CDR3 protein: CASSLGGIIIETQYF. Here the CDR3 DNA reads TGTGCCAGCAGTTTAGGGGGGATAATAATTGAGACCCAGTACTTC.

The J gene is TRBJ2-1, the V gene TRBV5-4, with no clear D. Germline CDR1 reads SGHNT; CDR2 reads YYREEE (reference sequence). The length of the CDR3 is 14 residues. Trimming cost V 0 bases and J 0 bases, with 4 bases left between them. The CDR3 bases are TGTGCCAGCAGCTTGGCGGGCTCCTACAATGAGCAGTTCTTC. Translation: CASSLAGSYNEQFF.

This clone was seen a single time. The rearrangement joins TRBV9 to TRBJ1-6; TRBD1 agrees at 7 bases. Unmatched junction bases numbered 2, after V lost 5 bases and J lost 0 bases. The CDR3 extends over 15 amino acids. Germline V CDR1 and CDR2: SGDLS, YYNGEE. The chain's CDR3 is CASRGDSSYNSPLHF. CDR3 bases: TGTGCCAGCAGGGGGGACAGCTCCTATAATTCACCCCTCCACTTT.

The V gene is TRBV18, the J gene TRBJ2-6, with TRBD1 identical over 8 bases. The V gene end was trimmed by 6 bases and the J gene end by 2 bases; junction bases not matched to a gene: 9. The CDR3 sequence is 17 residues long. Germline V lookup: CDR1 KGHSH, CDR2 LQKENI. The CDR3 coding sequence is TGTGCCAGCTCTCGGACAGGGCGCGAAGCTGGGGCCAACGTCCTGACTTTC. Its protein is CASSRTGREAGANVLTF.

The chain links TRBV28 to TRBJ2-6; no firm D call. Trimming took 6 bases from V and 0 from J, leaving 9 bases between them. There are 15 residues in the CDR3. From germline, CDR1 is MDHEN and CDR2 SYDVKM. The CDR3 sequence is CASRQVVSGANVLTF. The DNA for the CDR3 is TGTGCCAGCAGGCAGGTAGTCTCTGGGGCCAACGTCCTGACTTTC. The entire variable domain, with the rest obtained from reference TRBV28 and TRBJ2-6, is as follows: DVKVTQSSRYLVKRTGEKVFLECVQDMDHENMFWYRQDPGLGLRLIYFSYDVKMKEKGDIPEGYSVSREKKERFSLILESASTNQTSMYLCASRQVVSGANVLTFGAGSRLTVL.

The chain employs TRBV5-1 and TRBJ2-7; D is possibly TRBD2 (6 bases). This CDR3 has 12 amino acids. Germline CDR1 is SGHRS and CDR2 is YFSETQ. V gave up 4 bases and J gave up 6 bases, with 11 bases separating them. CDR3 nucleotide sequence: TGCGCCAGCAGCGAGACTAGTGGCGAGCAGTACTTC. Its protein product is CASSETSGEQYF.

V usage is TRBV5-5 and J usage is TRBJ2-7, with D possibly matching TRBD2 (6 bases). Trimming shortened V by 4 bases and J by 6 bases, and 17 bases separated the two germline ends. Germline values: CDR1 SGHKS, CDR2 YYEKEE (reference sequence). The CDR3 loop spans 14 amino acids. The CDR3 nucleotides are TGTGCCAGCAGCGCGGGACGGACTACGGTCGAGCAGTACTTC. This translates into CASSAGRTTVEQYF.

CDR3 DNA sequence: TGTGCCAGCAGACACGGGTGGGAGGATACGCAGTATTTT. It is translated as CASRHGWEDTQYF. The chain is built from TRBV6-6 and TRBJ2-3, with a tentative D call TRBD2 (5 bases). The CDR3 covers 13 residues. CDR1 and CDR2 from the germline V gene are MNHNY and SVGAGI (reference sequence). The V gene lost 6 bases and the J gene lost 6 bases, with 13 bases spanning the gap.

This chain uses TRBV27 with TRBJ1-5, with D uncertain. V was shortened by 1 base and J by 1 base, with 8 bases between the two germline ends. Germline lookup yields CDR1 MNHEY and CDR2 SMNVEV (reference sequence). This CDR3 spans 15 amino acids. As DNA, the CDR3 is TGTGCCAGCAGTTTATTCAGTTCCAGCAATCAGCCCCAGCATTTT. Amino acid sequence: CASSLFSSSNQPQHF.

The V gene is TRBV19, the J gene TRBJ1-1; 8 bases line up with TRBD1. The trim removed 6 bases at V and 4 bases at J, leaving 16 bases unmatched. The CDR3 consists of 17 residues. Germline CDR1 and CDR2: LNHDA and SQIVND (reference sequence). The CDR3 nucleotides are TGTGCCAGTAGCAACGACAGGGGTTCTTTTTCGGGCACTGAAGCTTTCTTT. Translating it yields CASSNDRGSFSGTEAFF.

V and J are TRBV6-2 or TRBV6-3 and TRBJ1-5, with D possibly TRBD1 on 6 matching bases. Trimming took 0 bases from V and 1 from J, leaving 7 bases between them. The CDR3 sequence is 15 residues long. The germline gives CDR1 MNHEY, CDR2 SVGEGT. The CDR3 nucleotides are TGTGCCAGCAGTTACTCGACAGGAAGCAATCAGCCCCAGCATTTT. This translates into CASSYSTGSNQPQHF.

This clone appeared a single time. The chain couples TRBV9 to TRBJ2-2, with D possibly TRBD2 on 6 matching bases. V was trimmed by 0 bases and J by 5 bases, leaving 17 bases between them. This CDR3 has 17 residues. Germline V gene lookup returns CDR1 SGDLS and CDR2 YYNGEE. Here the CDR3 reads CASSVGRGGPWTGELFF. As DNA, the CDR3 is TGTGCCAGCAGCGTAGGGAGAGGAGGGCCGTGGACCGGGGAGCTGTTTTTT.

The CDR3 nucleotides are TGTGCCAGCAGTCACGGACTAGCGGGGTACAATGAGCAGTTCTTC. Encoded protein: CASSHGLAGYNEQFF. J is TRBJ2-1 and V is TRBV3-1 (or the pseudogene TRBV3-2); 12 bases match TRBD2. V shed 6 bases, J shed 4 bases, and the junction held 4 bases outside the gene matches. This CDR3 contains 15 residues. CDR1 is LGHDT and CDR2 is YNNKEL in the germline V gene (reference sequence).

The rearrangement joins TRBV18 to TRBJ2-5, with 7 bases identical to TRBD1. The germline V gene encodes CDR1 KGHSH and CDR2 LQKENI. The CDR3 is made up of 13 amino acids. Germline trimming cut 3 bases from V and 2 bases from J; bases unmatched to any gene: 0. CDR3 sequence: CASSPGQQETQYF. As DNA, the CDR3 is TGTGCCAGCTCACCGGGACAGCAAGAGACCCAGTACTTC.

The J gene is TRBJ2-7, the V gene TRBV6-5, with D perhaps TRBD1 (6 bases). V lost 10 bases to trimming and J lost 4 bases, with 17 bases between them. Germline CDR1 and CDR2: MNHEY and SVGAGI. The CDR3 has 13 amino acids. CDR3 in amino acids: CAMSQGLRYEQYF. The DNA for the CDR3 is TGTGCCATGTCACAGGGTCTGCGTTACGAGCAGTACTTC.

The V gene is TRBV4-1, the J gene TRBJ1-4; 10 bases are shared with TRBD1. V lost 4 bases and J lost 5; bases outside the gene matches: 4. The CDR3 extends over 15 amino acids. CDR1 and CDR2 from the germline V gene are MGHRA and YSYEKL. The chain's CDR3 is CASSPRDRGNEKLFF. The CDR3, as DNA: TGCGCCAGCAGCCCTAGGGACAGGGGAAATGAAAAACTGTTTTTT.

V and J are TRBV4-2 and TRBJ2-2; 9 positions agree with TRBD2. This CDR3 has 17 amino acids. Looked up from germline, CDR1 is LGHNA and CDR2 is YNFKEQ. V lost 0 bases, J lost 4 bases, and 6 bases stayed unmatched. The CDR3 loop is CASSQDGWREGTGELFF. The CDR3 DNA sequence: TGTGCCAGCAGCCAAGATGGCTGGCGGGAGGGCACCGGGGAGCTGTTTTTT.

V and J are TRBV19 and TRBJ1-2; a possible D gene is TRBD1 (5 bases). V was pared by 6 bases and J by 4 bases, with 15 bases between. CDR3 length: 14 amino acids. Per the germline V gene, CDR1 is LNHDA and CDR2 is SQIVND (reference sequence). CDR3 region: CASRAEQALYGYTF. The CDR3 DNA follows: TGTGCCAGTAGAGCAGAACAGGCCCTCTATGGCTACACCTTC.

The table lists this clone with a count of one. The V and J genes are TRBV9 and TRBJ2-1, with D perhaps TRBD1 (5 bases). CDR1 is SGDLS, CDR2 YYNGEE, per germline. V lost 3 bases, J lost 10 bases, and 14 bases lay in between. This CDR3 has 13 residues. The CDR3 region has the DNA TGTGCCAGCAGCGCTCAGGGATATTACGAGCAGTTCTTC. It specifies CASSAQGYYEQFF.

CDR3 residues: CASSSDRDTEAFF. The DNA for the CDR3 is TGTGCCAGCTCTTCGGACAGGGACACTGAAGCTTTCTTT. The V gene is TRBV18, the J gene TRBJ1-1; TRBD1 aligns across 8 bases. The CDR3 is made up of 13 amino acids. From germline, CDR1 is KGHSH and CDR2 LQKENI. The V segment lost 6 bases and the J segment 3 bases; nucleotides outside the gene matches: 3.

This clone was seen more than once but under ten times. This chain joins TRBV29-1 and TRBJ2-1, with 10 positions matching TRBD2. Germline V gives CDR1 SQVTM, CDR2 ANQGSEA. The CDR3 extends over 14 amino acids. The J segment lost 8 bases and the V segment lost 4 bases, leaving 8 bases of the junction unmatched. This CDR3 is CSVVSSGRKDEQFF. CDR3 DNA sequence: TGCAGCGTTGTTTCTAGCGGGAGAAAGGATGAGCAGTTCTTC.

This chain connects TRBV12-3 or TRBV12-4 to TRBJ2-3; D is unclear. CDR3 size: 11 residues. The V end lost 6 bases, the J end lost 7 bases, and 8 bases lay between the germline ends. This CDR3 is CASSPLYTQYF. CDR3 in DNA: TGTGCCAGCAGCCCCCTATATACGCAGTATTTT.

For the CDR3, the DNA is TGTGCCAGCAGCCGCCTAGGGACTAGCGACTACAATGAGCAGTTCTTC. It yields the protein CASSRLGTSDYNEQFF. V gene TRBV3-1 (or the pseudogene TRBV3-2) combines with J gene TRBJ2-1; 10 positions match TRBD2. The CDR3 is 16 amino acids. V gave up 4 bases and J gave up 3 bases; unmatched junction bases: 6. Germline V gene sequence: CDR1 LGHDT, CDR2 YNNKEL (reference sequence).

The V gene is TRBV15, the J gene TRBJ2-1; the match to TRBD2 covers 11 bases. Trimming took 0 bases from V and 9 from J; bases not matched to a gene: 19. From germline, CDR1 is LNHNV and CDR2 YYDKDF (reference sequence). The CDR3 runs to 20 residues. The CDR3 is CATSRDPPRLAGRHQFEQFF. For the CDR3, the DNA is TGTGCCACCAGCAGAGATCCGCCGAGACTAGCGGGACGGCATCAGTTTGAGCAGTTCTTC.

The rearrangement links TRBV11-2 to TRBJ2-3; tentative D call: TRBD2 (5 bases). Germline values: CDR1 SGHAT, CDR2 FQNNGV. V lost 1 base and J lost 0, with 5 bases in between. The length of the CDR3 is 14 residues. The CDR3 region has the DNA TGTGCCAGCAGCTTAGGGACTAGCACAGATACGCAGTATTTT. Its translation: CASSLGTSTDTQYF.

This chain joins TRBV6-2 or TRBV6-3 and TRBJ2-1; D not resolved. The V and J ends lost 1 base and 10 bases respectively, with 11 bases between them. CDR3 length: 13 amino acids. Germline V gene sequence: CDR1 MNHEY, CDR2 SVGEGT. The CDR3 sequence is CASSYWASKEQFF. In DNA form, the CDR3 reads TGTGCCAGCAGTTACTGGGCCTCCAAGGAGCAGTTCTTC.

Turning to this clone: Compared with germline, one end of the junction differs, possibly owing to a read error. V and J are TRBV4-1 and TRBJ1-4, with D possibly TRBD1 on 5 matching bases. The CDR3 length is 15 residues. Germline V gene sequence: CDR1 MGHRA, CDR2 YSYEKL. The CDR3: CASSQEAGRGEKLFF. CDR3 DNA sequence: TGCGCCAGCAGTCAAGAGGCAGGGAGGGGTGAAAAACTGTTTTTT.